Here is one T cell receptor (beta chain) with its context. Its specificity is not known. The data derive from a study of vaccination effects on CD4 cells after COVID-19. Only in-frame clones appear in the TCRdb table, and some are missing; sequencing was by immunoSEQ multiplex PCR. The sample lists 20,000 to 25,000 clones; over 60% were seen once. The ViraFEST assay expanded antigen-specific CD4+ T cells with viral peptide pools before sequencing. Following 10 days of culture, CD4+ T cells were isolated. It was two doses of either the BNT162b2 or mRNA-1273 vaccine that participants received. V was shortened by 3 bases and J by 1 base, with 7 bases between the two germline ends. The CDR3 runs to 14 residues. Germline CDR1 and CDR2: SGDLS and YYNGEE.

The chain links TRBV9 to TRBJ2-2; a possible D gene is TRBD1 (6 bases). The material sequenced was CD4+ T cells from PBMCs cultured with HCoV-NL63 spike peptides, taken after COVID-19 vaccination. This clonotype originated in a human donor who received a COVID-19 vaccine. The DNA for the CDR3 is TGTGCCAGCAGCGCGACAGGGAACACCGGGGAGCTGTTTTTT. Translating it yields CASSATGNTGELFF. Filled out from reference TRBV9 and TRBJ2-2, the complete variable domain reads DSGVTQTPKHLITATGQRVTLRCSPRSGDLSVYWYQQSLDQGLQFLIQYYNGEERAKGNILERFSAQQFPDLHSELNLSSLELGDSALYFCASSATGNTGELFFGEGSRLTVL.